This TCR beta chain stems from a study of monozygotic twins with inflammatory bowel disease. Notes on the study in general: For IBD patients, clonotypes shared with others were fewer than for healthy twins, especially with disease activity. The analysis yielded no support for one strong signal or clonotype associated with IBD.

Blood was drawn at around 2.5 ml per donor. The length of the CDR3 is 13 residues. The germline V gene encodes CDR1 SQVTM and CDR2 ANQGSEA. As to this clonotype: Its antigen is undetermined.

The UMIs contained a 6-nucleotide sample barcode. They were added by template switching during cDNA synthesis. No DNA is given; TCRdb re-called the 5' RACE reads and lists each CDR3 protein once. This repertoire includes approximately 150,000 distinct CDR3 sequences. The clonotype originates from a human donor with ulcerative colitis or Crohn's disease, or a healthy co-twin of an affected twin (not recorded which). Sample: blood. V gene TRBV29-1 combines with J gene TRBJ1-2. The CDR3 region is CSVEPGYNYGYTF.